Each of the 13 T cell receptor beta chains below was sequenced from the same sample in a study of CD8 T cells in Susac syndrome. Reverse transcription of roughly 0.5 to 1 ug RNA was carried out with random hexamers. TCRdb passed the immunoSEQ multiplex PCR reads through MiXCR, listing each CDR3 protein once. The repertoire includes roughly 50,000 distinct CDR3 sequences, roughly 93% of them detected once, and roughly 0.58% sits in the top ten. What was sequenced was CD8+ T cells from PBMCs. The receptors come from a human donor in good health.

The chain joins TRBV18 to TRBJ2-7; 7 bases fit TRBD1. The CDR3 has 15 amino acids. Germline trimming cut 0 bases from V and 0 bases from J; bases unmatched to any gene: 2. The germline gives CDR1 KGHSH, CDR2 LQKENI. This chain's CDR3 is CASSPPTGSSYEQYF. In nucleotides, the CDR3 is TGTGCCAGCTCACCACCGACAGGGAGCTCCTACGAGCAGTACTTC.

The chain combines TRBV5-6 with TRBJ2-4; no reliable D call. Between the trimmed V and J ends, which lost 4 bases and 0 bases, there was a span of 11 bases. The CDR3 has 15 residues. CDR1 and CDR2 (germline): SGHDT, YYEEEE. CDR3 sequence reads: CASSVTYLAKNIQYF. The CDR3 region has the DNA TGTGCCAGCAGCGTGACCTACCTAGCCAAAAACATTCAGTACTTC.

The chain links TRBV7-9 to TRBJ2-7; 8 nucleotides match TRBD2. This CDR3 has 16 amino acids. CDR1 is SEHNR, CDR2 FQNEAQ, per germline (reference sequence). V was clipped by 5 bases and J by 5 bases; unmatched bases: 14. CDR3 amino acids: CASSLENSGMLHEQYF. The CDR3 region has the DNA TGTGCCAGCAGCCTTGAGAATAGCGGGATGCTCCACGAGCAGTACTTC.

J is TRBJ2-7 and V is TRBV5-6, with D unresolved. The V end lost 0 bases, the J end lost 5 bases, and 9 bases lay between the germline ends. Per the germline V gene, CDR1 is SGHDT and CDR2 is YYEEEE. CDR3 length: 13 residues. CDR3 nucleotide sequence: TGTGCCAGCAGCTTGGACCGCGTAGACGAGCAGTACTTC. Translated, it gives CASSLDRVDEQYF.

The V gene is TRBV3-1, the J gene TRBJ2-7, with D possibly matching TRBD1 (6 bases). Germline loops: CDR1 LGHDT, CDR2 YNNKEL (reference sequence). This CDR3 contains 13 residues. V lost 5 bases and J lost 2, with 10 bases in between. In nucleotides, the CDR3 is TGTGCCAGCAGCGGACAGACCGCCTACGAGCAGTACTTC. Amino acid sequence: CASSGQTAYEQYF.

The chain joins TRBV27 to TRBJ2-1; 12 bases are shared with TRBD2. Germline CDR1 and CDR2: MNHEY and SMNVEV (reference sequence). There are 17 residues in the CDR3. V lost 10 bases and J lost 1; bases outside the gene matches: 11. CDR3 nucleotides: TGTGCCACGGGGTGGCTAGCGGGAGGGCCGTCCTACAATGAGCAGTTCTTC. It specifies CATGWLAGGPSYNEQFF.

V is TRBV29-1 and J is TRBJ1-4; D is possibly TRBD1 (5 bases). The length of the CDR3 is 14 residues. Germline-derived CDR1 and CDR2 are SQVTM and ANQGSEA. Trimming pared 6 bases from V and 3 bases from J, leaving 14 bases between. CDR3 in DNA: TGCAGCGTCTGTACGGGGCTAGCTAATGAAAAACTGTTTTTT. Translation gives CSVCTGLANEKLFF.

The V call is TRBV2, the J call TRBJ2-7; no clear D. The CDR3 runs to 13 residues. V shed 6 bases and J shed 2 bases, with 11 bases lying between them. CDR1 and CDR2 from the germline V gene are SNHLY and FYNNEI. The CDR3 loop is CASSYDSAYEQYF. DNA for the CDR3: TGTGCCAGCAGCTACGATTCCGCCTACGAGCAGTACTTC.

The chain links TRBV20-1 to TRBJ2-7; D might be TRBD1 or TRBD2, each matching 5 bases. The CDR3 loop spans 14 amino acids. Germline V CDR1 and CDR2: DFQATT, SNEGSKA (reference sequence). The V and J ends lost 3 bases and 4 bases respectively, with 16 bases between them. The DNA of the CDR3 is TGCAGTGCTAGGGCCGGGACCGACTGGTACGAGCAGTACTTC. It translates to CSARAGTDWYEQYF.

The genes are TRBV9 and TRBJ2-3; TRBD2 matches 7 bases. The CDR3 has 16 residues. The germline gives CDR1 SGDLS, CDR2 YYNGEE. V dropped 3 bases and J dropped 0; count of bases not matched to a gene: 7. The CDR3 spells CASSAFQTSSTDTQYF. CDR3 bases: TGTGCCAGCAGCGCTTTCCAGACTAGCAGCACAGATACGCAGTATTTT.

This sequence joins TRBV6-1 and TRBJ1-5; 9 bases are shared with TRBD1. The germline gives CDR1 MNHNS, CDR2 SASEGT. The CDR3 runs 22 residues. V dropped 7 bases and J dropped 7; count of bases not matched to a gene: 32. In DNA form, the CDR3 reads TGTGCCAGCACCGAAGGCCCTACTCTAATGACAGGGGGAAGGCTTGTTGGCCAGCCCCAGCATTTT. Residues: CASTEGPTLMTGGRLVGQPQHF.

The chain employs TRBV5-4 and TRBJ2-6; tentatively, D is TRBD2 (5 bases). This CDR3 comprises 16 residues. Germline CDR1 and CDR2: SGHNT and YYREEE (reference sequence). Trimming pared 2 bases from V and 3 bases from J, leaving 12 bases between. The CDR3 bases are TGTGCCAGCAGCTTTAAGGACTTGTTTGGGGCCAACGTCCTGACTTTC. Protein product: CASSFKDLFGANVLTF. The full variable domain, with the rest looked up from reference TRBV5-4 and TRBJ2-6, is ETGVTQSPTHLIKTRGQQVTLRCSSQSGHNTVSWYQQALGQGPQFIFQYYREEENGRGNFPPRFSGLQFPNYSSELNVNALELDDSALYLCASSFKDLFGANVLTFGAGSRLTVL.

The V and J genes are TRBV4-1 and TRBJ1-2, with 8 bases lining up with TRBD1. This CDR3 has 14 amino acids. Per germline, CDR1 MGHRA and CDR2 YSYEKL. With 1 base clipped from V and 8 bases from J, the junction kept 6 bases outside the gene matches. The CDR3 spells CASSQVGRGQGYTF. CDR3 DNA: TGCGCCAGCAGCCAAGTAGGCAGGGGGCAGGGCTACACCTTC.